What follows describes a single T cell receptor beta chain. The CDR3 totals 16 residues. The V segment lost 7 bases and the J segment 5 bases; nucleotides outside the gene matches: 13. Germline values: CDR1 SGHAT, CDR2 FQNNGV. The data were produced by immunoSEQ multiplex PCR, yet TCRdb's version contains in-frame clones alone and is incomplete. This table holds about 190,000 clones, 65% to 85% found once. The data are from a study of blood T cell repertoires in COVID-19. The chain is built from TRBV11-2 and TRBJ1-1, with TRBD1 matching 10 bases. The sequence was collected from a woman between 25 and 40 years old who had been exposed to COVID-19. The sample comprised PBMCs or T cells enriched from blood (not recorded which). The CDR3 protein is CASTLGDRGRFTEAFF. CDR3 coding DNA: TGTGCCAGCACCCTTGGAGACAGGGGGCGCTTTACTGAAGCTTTCTTT.